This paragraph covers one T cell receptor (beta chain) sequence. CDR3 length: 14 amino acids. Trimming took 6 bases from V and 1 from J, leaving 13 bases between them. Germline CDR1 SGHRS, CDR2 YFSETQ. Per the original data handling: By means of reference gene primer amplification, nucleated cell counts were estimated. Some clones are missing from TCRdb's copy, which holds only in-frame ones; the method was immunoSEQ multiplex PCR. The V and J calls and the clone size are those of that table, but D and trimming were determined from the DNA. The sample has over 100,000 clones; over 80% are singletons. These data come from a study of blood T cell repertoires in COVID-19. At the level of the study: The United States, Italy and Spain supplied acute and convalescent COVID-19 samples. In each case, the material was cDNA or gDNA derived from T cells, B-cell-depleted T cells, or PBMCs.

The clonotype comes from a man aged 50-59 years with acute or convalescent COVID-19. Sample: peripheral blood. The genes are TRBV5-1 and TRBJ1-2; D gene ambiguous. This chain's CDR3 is CASTRDTSNYGYTF. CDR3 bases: TGCGCCAGCACCCGAGACACGAGTAACTATGGCTACACCTTC.